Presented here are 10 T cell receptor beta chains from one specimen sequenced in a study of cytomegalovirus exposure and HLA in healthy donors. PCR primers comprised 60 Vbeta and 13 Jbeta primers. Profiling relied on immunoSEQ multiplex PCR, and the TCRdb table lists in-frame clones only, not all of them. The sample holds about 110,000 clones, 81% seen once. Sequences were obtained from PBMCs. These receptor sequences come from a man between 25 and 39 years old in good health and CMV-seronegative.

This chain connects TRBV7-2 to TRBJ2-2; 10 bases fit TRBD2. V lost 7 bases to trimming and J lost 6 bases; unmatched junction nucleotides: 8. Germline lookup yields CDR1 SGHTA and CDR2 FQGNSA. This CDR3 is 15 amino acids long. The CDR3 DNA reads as TGTGCCAGCACAAGGAGCGGGGGGGCCCCCGGGGAGCTGTTTTTT. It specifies CASTRSGGAPGELFF.

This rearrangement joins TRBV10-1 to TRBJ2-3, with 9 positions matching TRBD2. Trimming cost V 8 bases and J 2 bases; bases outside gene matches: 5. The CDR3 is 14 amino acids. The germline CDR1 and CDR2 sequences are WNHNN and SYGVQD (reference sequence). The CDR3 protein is CASGTSRYTDTQYF. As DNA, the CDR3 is TGCGCCAGCGGGACTAGCCGATACACAGATACGCAGTATTTT.

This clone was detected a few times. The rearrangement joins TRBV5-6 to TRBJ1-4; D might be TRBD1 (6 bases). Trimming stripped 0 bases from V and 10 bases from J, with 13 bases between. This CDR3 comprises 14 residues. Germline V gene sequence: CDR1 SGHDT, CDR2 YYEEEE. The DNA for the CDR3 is TGTGCCAGCAGCTTGGGCGCAGGGGTAACAAAACTGTTTTTT. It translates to CASSLGAGVTKLFF.

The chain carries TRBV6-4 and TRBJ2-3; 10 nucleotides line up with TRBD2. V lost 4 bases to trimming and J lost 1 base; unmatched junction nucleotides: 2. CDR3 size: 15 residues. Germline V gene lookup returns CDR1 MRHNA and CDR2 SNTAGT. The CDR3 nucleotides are TGTGCCAGCAGTGCTAGCGGGAGTGGCACAGATACGCAGTATTTT. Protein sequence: CASSASGSGTDTQYF.

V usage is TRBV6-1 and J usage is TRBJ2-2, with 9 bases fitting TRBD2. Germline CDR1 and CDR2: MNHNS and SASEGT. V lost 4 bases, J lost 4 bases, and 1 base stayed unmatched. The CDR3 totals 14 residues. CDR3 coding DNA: TGTGCCAGCAGTGTGACTAGCGGCACCGGGGAGCTGTTTTTT. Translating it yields CASSVTSGTGELFF.

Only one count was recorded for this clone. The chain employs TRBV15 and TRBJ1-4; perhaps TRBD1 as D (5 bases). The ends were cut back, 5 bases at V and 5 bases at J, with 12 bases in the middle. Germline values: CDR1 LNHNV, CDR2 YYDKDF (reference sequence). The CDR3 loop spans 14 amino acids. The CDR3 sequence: CATSGGGGNEKLFF. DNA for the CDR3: TGTGCCACCAGCGGCGGGGGGGGAAATGAAAAACTGTTTTTT. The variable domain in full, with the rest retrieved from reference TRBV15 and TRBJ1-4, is DAMVIQNPRYQVTQFGKPVTLSCSQTLNHNVMYWYQQKSSQAPKLLFHYYDKDFNNEADTPDNFQSRRPNTSFCFLDIRSPGLGDTAMYLCATSGGGGNEKLFFGSGTQLSVL.

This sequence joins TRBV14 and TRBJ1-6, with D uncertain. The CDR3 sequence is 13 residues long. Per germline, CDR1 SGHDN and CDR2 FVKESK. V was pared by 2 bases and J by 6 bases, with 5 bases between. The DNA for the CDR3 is TGTGCCAGCAGCCAATTTATTAATTCACCCCTCCACTTT. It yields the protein CASSQFINSPLHF. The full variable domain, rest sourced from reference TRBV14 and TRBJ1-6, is EAGVTQFPSHSVIEKGQTVTLRCDPISGHDNLYWYRRVMGKEIKFLLHFVKESKQDESGMPNNRFLAERTGGTYSTLKVQPAELEDSGVYFCASSQFINSPLHFGNGTRLTVT.

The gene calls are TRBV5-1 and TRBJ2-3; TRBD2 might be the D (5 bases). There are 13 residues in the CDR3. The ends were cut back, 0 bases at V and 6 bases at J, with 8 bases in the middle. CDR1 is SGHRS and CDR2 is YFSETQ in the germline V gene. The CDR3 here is CASSLAEGDTQYF. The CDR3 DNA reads TGCGCCAGCAGCTTGGCCGAGGGTGATACGCAGTATTTT.

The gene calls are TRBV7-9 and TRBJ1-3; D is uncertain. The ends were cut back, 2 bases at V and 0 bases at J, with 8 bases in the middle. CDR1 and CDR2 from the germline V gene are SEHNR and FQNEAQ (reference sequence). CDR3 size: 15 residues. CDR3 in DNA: TGTGCCAGCAGCTTACGGGAACGCTCTGGAAACACCATATATTTT. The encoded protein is CASSLRERSGNTIYF. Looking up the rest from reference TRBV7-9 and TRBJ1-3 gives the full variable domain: DTGVSQNPRHKITKRGQNVTFRCDPISEHNRLYWYRQTLGQGPEFLTYFQNEAQLEKSRLLSDRFSAERPKGSFSTLEIQRTEQGDSAMYLCASSLRERSGNTIYFGEGSWLTVV.

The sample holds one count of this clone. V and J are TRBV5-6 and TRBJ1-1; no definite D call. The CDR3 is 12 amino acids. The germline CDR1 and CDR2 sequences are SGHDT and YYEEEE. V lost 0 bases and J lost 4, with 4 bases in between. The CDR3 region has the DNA TGTGCCAGCAGCTTGGGGGCCACTGAAGCTTTCTTT. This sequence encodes CASSLGATEAFF.